This T cell receptor (beta chain) stems from a study of technical replicates of blood from several donors. In germline, CDR1 is SGHTA, CDR2 FQGNSA. This CDR3 is 13 amino acids long. Trimming took 5 bases from V and 4 from J, leaving 11 bases between them. Profiling relied on immunoSEQ multiplex PCR, and the TCRdb table lists in-frame clones only, not all of them. Among about 70,000 clones listed, approximately 96% were seen once. The chain employs TRBV7-2 and TRBJ2-5; D gene ambiguous. The source material was T cells isolated from PBMCs. The clonotype originates from a human donor in good health. CDR3 sequence: CASSQQVAETQYF. CDR3 in DNA: TGTGCCAGCAGCCAACAAGTAGCAGAGACCCAGTACTTC.